Below, 13 T cell receptor beta chains from the same sample are listed, as sequenced in a study of blood T cell repertoires in COVID-19. Sequencing used immunoSEQ multiplex PCR; TCRdb keeps in-frame clones, though not all of them. Of approximately 180,000 clones listed, 70% to 90% are singletons. Sequencing was carried out using peripheral blood. All receptors come from a human donor with active or convalescent COVID-19. The donor label of this sample is uncertain.

This sequence joins TRBV12-3 or TRBV12-4 and TRBJ1-2, with 8 bases fitting TRBD1. The V and J ends lost 6 bases and 14 bases, in that order; junction bases with no gene match: 8. The CDR3 is 11 amino acids. CDR3 region: CASRRQGKSTF. The CDR3 region has the DNA TGTGCCAGCAGGCGACAGGGGAAATCGACCTTC.

The rearrangement uses TRBV5-5 and TRBJ2-3; D is perhaps TRBD2 (5 bases). The CDR3 has 15 residues. Trimming took off 3 bases at V and 4 bases at J, with 15 bases between the two ends. From germline, CDR1 is SGHKS and CDR2 YYEKEE (reference sequence). The CDR3 sequence is CASSSPTSQADTQYF. CDR3 bases: TGTGCCAGCAGCTCGCCCACTAGTCAGGCAGATACGCAGTATTTT. The variable domain in full, completed from reference TRBV5-5 and TRBJ2-3, reads DAGVTQSPTHLIKTRGQQVTLRCSPISGHKSVSWYQQVLGQGPQFIFQYYEKEERGRGNFPDRFSARQFPNYSSELNVNALLLGDSALYLCASSSPTSQADTQYFGPGTRLTVL.

The V and J genes are TRBV12-5 and TRBJ2-1, with TRBD2 matching over 12 bases. CDR3 length: 16 amino acids. Germline lookup yields CDR1 LGHNT and CDR2 FRNRAP. V shed 7 bases, J shed 4 bases, and the junction held 8 bases outside the gene matches. The DNA of the CDR3 is TGTGCTAGTGAACAAAGACTAGCGGGGGAATACAATGAGCAGTTCTTC. Residues: CASEQRLAGEYNEQFF.

The chain uses TRBV2 and TRBJ2-1, with no clear D. The germline CDR1 and CDR2 sequences are SNHLY and FYNNEI. This CDR3 has 13 residues. V lost 3 bases, J lost 6 bases, and 9 bases lay in between. CDR3: CASSEARFNEQFF. CDR3 bases: TGTGCCAGCAGTGAGGCCAGGTTCAATGAGCAGTTCTTC.

The V call is TRBV11-2, the J call TRBJ2-5, with 7 positions matching TRBD2. The germline CDR1 and CDR2 sequences are SGHAT and FQNNGV. This CDR3 is built from 13 residues. V shed 0 bases, J shed 8 bases, and the junction held 3 bases outside the gene matches. CDR3 sequence: CASSLDLAATQYF. CDR3 DNA sequence: TGTGCCAGCAGCTTAGATCTAGCGGCCACCCAGTACTTC.

The rearrangement uses TRBV6-1 and TRBJ2-1; 7 nucleotides agree with TRBD1. V lost 2 bases to trimming and J lost 3 bases; unmatched junction nucleotides: 10. CDR1 and CDR2 from the germline V gene are MNHNS and SASEGT. This CDR3 contains 17 residues. In nucleotides, the CDR3 is TGTGCCAGCAGTGAACCCCTCGGGACAGTATTCTACAATGAGCAGTTCTTC. As protein: CASSEPLGTVFYNEQFF.

The J gene is TRBJ2-5, the V gene TRBV5-1; D not certain. This CDR3 is 14 amino acids long. Deletions cut 0 bases from V and 7 bases from J, with 13 bases between. Germline CDR1 SGHRS, CDR2 YFSETQ. The CDR3 loop reads CASSLESASWTQYF. The CDR3 DNA reads TGCGCCAGCAGCTTGGAGTCCGCGAGTTGGACCCAGTACTTC.

The chain carries TRBV5-4 and TRBJ2-3, with TRBD2 identical over 11 bases. This CDR3 is built from 19 residues. Trimming removed 1 base from V and 1 base from J; junction bases left unmatched: 11. Germline loops: CDR1 SGHNT, CDR2 YYREEE (reference sequence). The CDR3 DNA reads as TGTGCCAGCAGCTTGCAACTAGCGGGAGTTATTGCGGGCACAGATACGCAGTATTTT. Protein: CASSLQLAGVIAGTDTQYF.

The V and J genes are TRBV4-1 and TRBJ2-1, with TRBD2 as a possible D gene (5 bases). Germline lookup yields CDR1 MGHRA and CDR2 YSYEKL. The CDR3 has 16 residues. V gave up 3 bases and J gave up 0 bases, with 12 bases separating them. CDR3 coding DNA: TGCGCCAGCAGCCATCACCTAGCCCCCTCCTACAATGAGCAGTTCTTC. Translation gives CASSHHLAPSYNEQFF.

The V and J genes are TRBV7-9 and TRBJ1-1; no definite D call. Per the germline V gene, CDR1 is SEHNR and CDR2 is FQNEAQ (reference sequence). The CDR3 has 13 residues. Trimming cost V 1 base and J 8 bases, with 11 bases left between them. The CDR3, as DNA: TGTGCCAGCAGCTTAGTTGCCGGTCCCGAAGCTTTCTTT. As protein: CASSLVAGPEAFF.

V is TRBV6-1 and J is TRBJ2-7; D might be TRBD1 (6 bases). The CDR3 totals 13 residues. Trimming took off 2 bases at V and 6 bases at J, with 11 bases between the two ends. Germline assignment: CDR1 MNHNS and CDR2 SASEGT. CDR3 nucleotides: TGTGCCAGCAGTGAACTGGGGGCGCTCGAGCAGTACTTC. Amino acid sequence: CASSELGALEQYF.

This sequence joins TRBV7-6 and TRBJ2-7; TRBD1 matches at 8 bases. The junction had 6 bases not matched to a gene; V was cut back by 5 bases and J by 6 bases. Germline CDR1 SGHVS, CDR2 FNYEAQ. The CDR3 spans 13 residues. DNA of the CDR3: TGTGCCAGCAGCACACAGGGGGGAGTCGAGCAGTACTTC. It translates to CASSTQGGVEQYF.

The chain recombines TRBV9 with TRBJ2-1; D might be TRBD2 (6 bases). Per the germline V gene, CDR1 is SGDLS and CDR2 is YYNGEE. This CDR3 region has 15 residues. Trimming removed 4 bases from V and 4 bases from J, with 15 bases in between. DNA for the CDR3: TGTGCCAGCAGCCTCGCGGGGATACCATACAATGAGCAGTTCTTC. Its protein is CASSLAGIPYNEQFF.